The clone carrying this T cell receptor beta chain is medium-sized. Antigen specificity is unknown. One entry per CDR3 protein, called by TCRdb with MiXCR from the 5' RACE reads. The sample consists of over a thousand distinct CDR3 sequences, 8% to 10% of them appearing once. Indicated time point: sample taken at primary tumor resection. From tumor, nontumor lung or frozen PBMC, whole RNA was taken unsorted for sequencing. This sample is part of a study of spatial heterogeneity in lung cancer. Study results and limitations: Mutation tallies in tumors tracked expanded intratumoral alpha and beta TCR counts.

Germline V lookup: CDR1 MNHNY, CDR2 SVGAGI (reference sequence). The CDR3 totals 17 residues. The V end was cut by 4 bases, the J end by 6 bases, with 24 bases between. This receptor was taken from a female donor with early-stage non-small cell lung cancer. Sequencing was performed on lung tumor tissue, taken at surgery. This sequence joins TRBV6-6 and TRBJ2-5, with D possibly matching TRBD1 (6 bases). The CDR3 coding sequence is TGTGCCAGCAGTTCTTCTCAGGGGCGAAGTCTCGGGAAGACCCAGTACTTC. This sequence encodes CASSSSQGRSLGKTQYF.